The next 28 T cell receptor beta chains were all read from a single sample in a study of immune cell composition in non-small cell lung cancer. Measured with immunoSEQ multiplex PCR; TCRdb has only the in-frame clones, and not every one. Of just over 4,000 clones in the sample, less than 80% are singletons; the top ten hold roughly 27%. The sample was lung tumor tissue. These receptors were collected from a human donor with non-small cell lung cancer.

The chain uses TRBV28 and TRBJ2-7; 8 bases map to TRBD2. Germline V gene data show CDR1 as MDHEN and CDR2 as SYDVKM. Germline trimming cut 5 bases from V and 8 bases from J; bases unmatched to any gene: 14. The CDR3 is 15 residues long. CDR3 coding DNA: TGTGCCAGCAGTCCACCGAGCGCGGGAGGTACGAAGCAGTACTTC. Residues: CASSPPSAGGTKQYF.

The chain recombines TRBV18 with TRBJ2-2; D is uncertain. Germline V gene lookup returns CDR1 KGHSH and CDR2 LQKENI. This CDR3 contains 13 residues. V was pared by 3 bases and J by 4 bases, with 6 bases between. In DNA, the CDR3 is TGTGCCAGCTCACCCCAGATCACCGGGGAGCTGTTTTTT. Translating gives CASSPQITGELFF.

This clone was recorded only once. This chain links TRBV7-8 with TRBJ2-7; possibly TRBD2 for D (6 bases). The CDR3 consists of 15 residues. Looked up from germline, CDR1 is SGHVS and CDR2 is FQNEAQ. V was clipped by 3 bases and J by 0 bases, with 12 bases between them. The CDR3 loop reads CASSLGGYSSYEQYF. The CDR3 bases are TGTGCCAGCAGCTTGGGGGGATATAGCTCCTACGAGCAGTACTTC.

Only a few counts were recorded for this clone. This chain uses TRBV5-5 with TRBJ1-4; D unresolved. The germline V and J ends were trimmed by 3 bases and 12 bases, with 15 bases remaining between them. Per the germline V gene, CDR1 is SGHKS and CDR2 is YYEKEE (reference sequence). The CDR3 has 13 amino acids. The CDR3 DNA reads TGTGCCAGCAGCTGGCGACGGGATGGGGAACTGTTTTTT. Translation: CASSWRRDGELFF.

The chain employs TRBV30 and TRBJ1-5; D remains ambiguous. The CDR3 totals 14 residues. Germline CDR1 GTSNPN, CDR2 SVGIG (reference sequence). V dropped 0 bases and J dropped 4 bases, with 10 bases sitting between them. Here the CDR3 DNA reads TGTGCCTGGAGTGTGGTACCGGGGAATCAGCCCCAGCATTTT. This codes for CAWSVVPGNQPQHF.

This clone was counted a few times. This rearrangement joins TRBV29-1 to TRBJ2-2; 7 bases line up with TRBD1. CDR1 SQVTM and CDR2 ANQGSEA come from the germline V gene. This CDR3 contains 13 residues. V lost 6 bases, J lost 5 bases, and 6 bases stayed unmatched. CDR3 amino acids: CSVGTASTGELFF. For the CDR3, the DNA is TGCAGCGTCGGGACAGCGAGTACCGGGGAGCTGTTTTTT.

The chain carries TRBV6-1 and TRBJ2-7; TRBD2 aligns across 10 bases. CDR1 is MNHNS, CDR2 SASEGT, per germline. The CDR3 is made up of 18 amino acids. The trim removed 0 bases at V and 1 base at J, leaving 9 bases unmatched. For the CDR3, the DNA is TGTGCCAGCAGTGAAGCTTCGACTAGCGGGCCTTTATCCTACGAGCAGTACTTC. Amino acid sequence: CASSEASTSGPLSYEQYF.

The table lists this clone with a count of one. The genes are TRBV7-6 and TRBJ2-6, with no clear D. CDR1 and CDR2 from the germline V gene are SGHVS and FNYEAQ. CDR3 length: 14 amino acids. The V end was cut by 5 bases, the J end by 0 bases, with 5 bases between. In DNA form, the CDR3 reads TGTGCCAGCAGCCGTAGCTCTGGGGCCAACGTCCTGACTTTC. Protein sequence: CASSRSSGANVLTF.

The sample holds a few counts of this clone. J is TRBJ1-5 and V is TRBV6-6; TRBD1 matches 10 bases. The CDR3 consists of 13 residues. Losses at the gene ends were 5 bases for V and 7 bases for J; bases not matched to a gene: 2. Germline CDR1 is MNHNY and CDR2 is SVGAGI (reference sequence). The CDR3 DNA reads TGTGCCAGCAGTACGGACAGGGGGCAGCCCCAGCATTTT. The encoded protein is CASSTDRGQPQHF.

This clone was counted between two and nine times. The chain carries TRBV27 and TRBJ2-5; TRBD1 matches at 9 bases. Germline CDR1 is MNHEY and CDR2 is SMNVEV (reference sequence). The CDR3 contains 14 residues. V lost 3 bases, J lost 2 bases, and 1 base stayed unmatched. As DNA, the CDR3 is TGTGCCAGCAGTTTGGACAGGGGACAAGAGACCCAGTACTTC. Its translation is CASSLDRGQETQYF.

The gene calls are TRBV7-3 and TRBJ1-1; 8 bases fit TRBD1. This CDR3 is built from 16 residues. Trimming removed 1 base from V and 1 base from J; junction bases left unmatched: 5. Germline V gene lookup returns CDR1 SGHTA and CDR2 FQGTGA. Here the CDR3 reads CASSLKAGTGNTEAFF. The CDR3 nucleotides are TGTGCCAGCAGCTTAAAAGCCGGGACAGGGAACACTGAAGCTTTCTTT.

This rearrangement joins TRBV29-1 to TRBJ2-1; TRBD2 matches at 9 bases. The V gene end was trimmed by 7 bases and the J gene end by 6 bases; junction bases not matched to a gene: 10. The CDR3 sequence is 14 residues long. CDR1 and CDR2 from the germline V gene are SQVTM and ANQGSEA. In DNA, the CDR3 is TGCAGCGCAGAGGAGCGGGAGGCCCTCAATGAGCAGTTCTTC. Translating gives CSAEEREALNEQFF.

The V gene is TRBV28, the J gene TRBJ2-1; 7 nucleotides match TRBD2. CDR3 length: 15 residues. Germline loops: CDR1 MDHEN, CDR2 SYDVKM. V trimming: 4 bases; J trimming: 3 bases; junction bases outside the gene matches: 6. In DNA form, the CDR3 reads TGTGCCAGCAGTTACCTAGCGGCCTTCTACAATGAGCAGTTCTTC. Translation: CASSYLAAFYNEQFF.

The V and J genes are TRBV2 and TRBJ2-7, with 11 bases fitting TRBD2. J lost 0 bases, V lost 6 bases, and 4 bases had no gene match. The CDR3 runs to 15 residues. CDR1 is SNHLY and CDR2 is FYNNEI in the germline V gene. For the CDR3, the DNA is TGTGCCAGCAGAATAGCGGGGGGGAGCTCCTACGAGCAGTACTTC. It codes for CASRIAGGSSYEQYF.

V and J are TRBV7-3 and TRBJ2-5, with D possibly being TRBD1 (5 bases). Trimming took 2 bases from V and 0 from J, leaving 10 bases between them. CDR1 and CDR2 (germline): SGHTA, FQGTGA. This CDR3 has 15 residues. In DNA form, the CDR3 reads TGTGCCAGCAGCTTAGGAGCAGGGTACCAAGAGACCCAGTACTTC. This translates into CASSLGAGYQETQYF. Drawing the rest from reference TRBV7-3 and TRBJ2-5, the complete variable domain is GAGVSQTPSNKVTEKGKYVELRCDPISGHTALYWYRQSLGQGPEFLIYFQGTGAADDSGLPNDRFFAVRPEGSVSTLKIQRTERGDSAVYLCASSLGAGYQETQYFGPGTRLLVL.

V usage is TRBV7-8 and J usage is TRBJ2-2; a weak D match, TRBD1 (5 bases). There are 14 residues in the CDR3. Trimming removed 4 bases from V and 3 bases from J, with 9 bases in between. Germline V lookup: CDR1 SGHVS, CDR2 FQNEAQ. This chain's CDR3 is CASSSRGYTGELFF. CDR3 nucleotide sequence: TGTGCCAGCAGCTCTAGGGGTTACACCGGGGAGCTGTTTTTT.

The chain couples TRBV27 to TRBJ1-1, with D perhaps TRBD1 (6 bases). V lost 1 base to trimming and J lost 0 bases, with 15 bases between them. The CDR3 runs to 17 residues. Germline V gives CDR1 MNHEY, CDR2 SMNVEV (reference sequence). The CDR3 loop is CASSLWGNTGLNTEAFF. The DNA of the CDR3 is TGTGCCAGCAGTTTATGGGGCAATACAGGGCTGAACACTGAAGCTTTCTTT.

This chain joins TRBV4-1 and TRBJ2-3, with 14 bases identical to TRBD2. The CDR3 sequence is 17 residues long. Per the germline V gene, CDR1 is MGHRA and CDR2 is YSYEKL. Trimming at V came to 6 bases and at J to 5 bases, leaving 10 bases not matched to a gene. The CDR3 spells CASRPSGTSGRQDTQYF. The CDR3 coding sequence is TGCGCCAGCAGACCCTCTGGGACTAGCGGGAGACAAGATACGCAGTATTTT.

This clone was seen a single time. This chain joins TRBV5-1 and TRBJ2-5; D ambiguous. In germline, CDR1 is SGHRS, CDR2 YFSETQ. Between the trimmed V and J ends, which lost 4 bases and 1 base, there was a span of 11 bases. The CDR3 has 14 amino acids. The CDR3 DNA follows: TGCGCCAGCAGCGCCAGTAGCCTCCAAGAGACCCAGTACTTC. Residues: CASSASSLQETQYF. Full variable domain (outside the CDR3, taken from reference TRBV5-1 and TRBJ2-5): KAGVTQTPRYLIKTRGQQVTLSCSPISGHRSVSWYQQTPGQGLQFLFEYFSETQRNKGNFPGRFSGRQFSNSRSEMNVSTLELGDSALYLCASSASSLQETQYFGPGTRLLVL.

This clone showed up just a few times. The CDR3 protein is CASSQSGNTEAFF. CDR3 nucleotide sequence: TGTGCCAGCAGCCAATCAGGGAACACTGAAGCTTTCTTT. V and J are TRBV4-2 and TRBJ1-1; D gene unclear. The CDR3 has 13 residues. Trimming shortened V by 2 bases and J by 1 base, and 5 bases separated the two germline ends. Germline-derived CDR1 and CDR2 are LGHNA and YNFKEQ.

The CDR3 DNA reads as TGTGCCAGCAGCCCAGGGAGGGTAGAGACCCAGTACTTC. Translation gives CASSPGRVETQYF. V is TRBV7-9 and J is TRBJ2-5; 7 bases match TRBD2. CDR1 and CDR2 from the germline V gene are SEHNR and FQNEAQ (reference sequence). V was pared by 5 bases and J by 4 bases, with 4 bases of the junction left unmatched. This CDR3 comprises 13 residues.

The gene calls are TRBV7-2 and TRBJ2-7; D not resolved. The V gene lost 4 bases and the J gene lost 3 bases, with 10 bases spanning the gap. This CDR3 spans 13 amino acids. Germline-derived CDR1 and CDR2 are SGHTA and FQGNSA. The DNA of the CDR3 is TGTGCCAGCAGCTCAGATTCGGGCTACGAGCAGTACTTC. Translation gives CASSSDSGYEQYF.

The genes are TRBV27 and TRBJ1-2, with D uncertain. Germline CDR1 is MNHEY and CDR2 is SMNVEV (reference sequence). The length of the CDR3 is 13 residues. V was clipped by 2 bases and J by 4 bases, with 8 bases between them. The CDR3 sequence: CASSLRGVYGYTF. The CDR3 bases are TGTGCCAGCAGTTTACGGGGTGTCTATGGCTACACCTTC.

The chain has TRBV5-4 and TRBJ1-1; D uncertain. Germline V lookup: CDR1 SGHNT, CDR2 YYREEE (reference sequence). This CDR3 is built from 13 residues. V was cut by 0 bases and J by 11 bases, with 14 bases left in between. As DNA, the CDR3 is TGTGCCAGCAGCTTGGTCTCTGGCGGAACGGCTTTCTTT. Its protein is CASSLVSGGTAFF.

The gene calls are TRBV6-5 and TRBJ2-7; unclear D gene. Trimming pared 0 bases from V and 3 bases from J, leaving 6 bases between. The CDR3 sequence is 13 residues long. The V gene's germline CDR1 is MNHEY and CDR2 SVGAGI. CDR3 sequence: CASSYSSRYEQYF. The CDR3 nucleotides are TGTGCCAGCAGTTACTCGAGCCGCTACGAGCAGTACTTC.

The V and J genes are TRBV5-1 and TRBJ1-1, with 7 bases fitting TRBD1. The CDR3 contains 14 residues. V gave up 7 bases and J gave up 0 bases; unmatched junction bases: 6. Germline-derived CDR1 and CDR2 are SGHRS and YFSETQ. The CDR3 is CASATQGVNTEAFF. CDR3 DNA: TGCGCCAGCGCCACCCAGGGGGTGAACACTGAAGCTTTCTTT.

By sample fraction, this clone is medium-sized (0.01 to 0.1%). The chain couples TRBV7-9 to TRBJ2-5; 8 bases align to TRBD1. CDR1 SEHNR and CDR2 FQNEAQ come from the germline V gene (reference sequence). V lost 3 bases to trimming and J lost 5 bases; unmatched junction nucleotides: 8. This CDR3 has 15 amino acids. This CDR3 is CASSFRSDRDETQYF. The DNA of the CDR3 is TGTGCCAGCAGCTTCCGGTCGGACAGGGACGAGACCCAGTACTTC.

The CDR3 reads CASSSAGTGRNEQFF. The CDR3 DNA is TGTGCCAGCAGTTCAGCCGGGACAGGGAGGAATGAGCAGTTCTTC. The rearrangement joins TRBV28 to TRBJ2-1, with 9 bases matching TRBD1. This CDR3 is 15 amino acids long. Germline CDR1 reads MDHEN; CDR2 reads SYDVKM. Trimming took 4 bases from V and 7 from J; bases not matched to a gene: 8.